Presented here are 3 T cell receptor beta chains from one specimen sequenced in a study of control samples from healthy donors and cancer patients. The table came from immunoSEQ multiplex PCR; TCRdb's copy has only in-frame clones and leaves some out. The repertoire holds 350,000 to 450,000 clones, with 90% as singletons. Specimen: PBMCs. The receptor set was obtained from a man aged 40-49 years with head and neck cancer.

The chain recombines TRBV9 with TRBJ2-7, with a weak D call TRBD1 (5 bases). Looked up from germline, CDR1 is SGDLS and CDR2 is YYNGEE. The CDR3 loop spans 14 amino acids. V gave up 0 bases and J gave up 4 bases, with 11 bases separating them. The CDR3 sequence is CASSVAGPGYEQYF. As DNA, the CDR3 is TGTGCCAGCAGCGTAGCTGGGCCAGGGTACGAGCAGTACTTC.

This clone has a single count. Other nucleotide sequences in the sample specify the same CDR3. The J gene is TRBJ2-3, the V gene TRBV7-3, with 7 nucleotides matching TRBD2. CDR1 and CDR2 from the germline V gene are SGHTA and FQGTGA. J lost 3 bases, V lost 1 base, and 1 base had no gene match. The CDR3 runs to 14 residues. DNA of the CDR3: TGTGCCAGCAGCTTAAGCGGGGGAACAGATACGCAGTATTTT. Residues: CASSLSGGTDTQYF.

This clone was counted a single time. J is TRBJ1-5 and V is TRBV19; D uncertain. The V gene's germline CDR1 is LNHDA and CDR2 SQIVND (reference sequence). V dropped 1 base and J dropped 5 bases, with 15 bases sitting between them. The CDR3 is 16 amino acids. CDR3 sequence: CASSIAGERVDQPQHF. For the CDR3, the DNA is TGTGCCAGTAGTATAGCTGGCGAAAGGGTGGATCAGCCCCAGCATTTT. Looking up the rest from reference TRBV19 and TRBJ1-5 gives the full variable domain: DGGITQSPKYLFRKEGQNVTLSCEQNLNHDAMYWYRQDPGQGLRLIYYSQIVNDFQKGDIAEGYSVSREKKESFPLTVTSAQKNPTAFYLCASSIAGERVDQPQHFGDGTRLSIL.